These 17 T cell receptor beta chains were all obtained from the same sample, sequenced in a study of cytomegalovirus exposure and HLA in healthy donors. Sequenced by immunoSEQ multiplex PCR; TCRdb stores in-frame clones only, minus some. Of around 250,000 clones listed, around 87% are singletons. Sequences were obtained from PBMCs. The receptors were sampled from a woman in her late teens or twenties in good health and CMV-seronegative.

The rearrangement uses TRBV27 and TRBJ1-5, with TRBD1 matching 8 bases. There are 17 residues in the CDR3. Germline CDR1 and CDR2: MNHEY and SMNVEV (reference sequence). The J segment lost 1 base and the V segment lost 5 bases, leaving 10 bases of the junction unmatched. The DNA of the CDR3 is TGTGCCAGCAGTACCTGGACAGGGCGAGGGAGCAATCAGCCCCAGCATTTT. It codes for CASSTWTGRGSNQPQHF.

The chain couples TRBV6-1 to TRBJ2-3, with 13 positions matching TRBD2. Losses at the gene ends were 6 bases for V and 6 bases for J; bases not matched to a gene: 6. This CDR3 is 15 amino acids long. Germline V gene lookup returns CDR1 MNHNS and CDR2 SASEGT. The DNA of the CDR3 is TGTGCCAGCAGACCGGGACTAGCGGGGACTGATACGCAGTATTTT. It specifies CASRPGLAGTDTQYF.

The chain employs TRBV27 and TRBJ2-7, with a possible D match to TRBD2 (5 bases). The ends were cut back, 4 bases at V and 3 bases at J, with 13 bases in the middle. The CDR3 has 14 amino acids. CDR1 is MNHEY, CDR2 SMNVEV, per germline (reference sequence). The CDR3 loop reads CASSSWTSVYEQYF. The CDR3 coding sequence is TGTGCCAGCAGTTCCTGGACTTCTGTCTACGAGCAGTACTTC.

The chain recombines TRBV7-9 with TRBJ1-1; 8 bases are a match to TRBD1. The germline CDR1 and CDR2 sequences are SEHNR and FQNEAQ (reference sequence). The length of the CDR3 is 15 residues. V shed 5 bases and J 1 base; nucleotides not matched to a gene: 6. Here the CDR3 reads CASSPGQGTNTEAFF. The DNA for the CDR3 is TGTGCCAGCAGCCCCGGACAGGGAACGAACACTGAAGCTTTCTTT.

This clone appeared once. The J gene is TRBJ1-3, the V gene TRBV7-2; 8 bases are shared with TRBD1. This CDR3 is built from 13 residues. V lost 2 bases and J lost 8; bases outside the gene matches: 2. Germline V lookup: CDR1 SGHTA, CDR2 FQGNSA. CDR3 loop: CASSLTGGDTIYF. In DNA, the CDR3 is TGTGCCAGCAGCTTAACAGGGGGAGACACCATATATTTT.

J is TRBJ1-5 and V is TRBV19; a weak D match, TRBD1 (5 bases). Trimming took 0 bases from V and 5 from J, leaving 11 bases between them. CDR3 length equals 15 residues. CDR1 LNHDA and CDR2 SQIVND come from the germline V gene (reference sequence). CDR3 sequence (DNA): TGTGCCAGTAGTATAGATGGCCAGGGATATCAGCCCCAGCATTTT. Its protein is CASSIDGQGYQPQHF.

V is TRBV7-9 and J is TRBJ2-2; tentative D call: TRBD1 (6 bases). This CDR3 spans 17 amino acids. Deletions cut 1 base from V and 5 bases from J, with 17 bases between. In germline, CDR1 is SEHNR, CDR2 FQNEAQ (reference sequence). CDR3 bases: TGTGCCAGCAGCTTAGGATTTACAGGGAGCAATACCGGGGAGCTGTTTTTT. Its translation is CASSLGFTGSNTGELFF. Combining the CDR3 with reference TRBV7-9 and TRBJ2-2 gives the whole variable domain DTGVSQNPRHKITKRGQNVTFRCDPISEHNRLYWYRQTLGQGPEFLTYFQNEAQLEKSRLLSDRFSAERPKGSFSTLEIQRTEQGDSAMYLCASSLGFTGSNTGELFFGEGSRLTVL.

V is TRBV5-8 and J is TRBJ1-3; tentative D call: TRBD1 (5 bases). This CDR3 is built from 15 residues. V was trimmed by 2 bases and J by 1 base, leaving 10 bases between them. Germline V gene sequence: CDR1 SGHTS, CDR2 YDEGEE. CDR3 protein: CASSLQAASGNTIYF. The CDR3 nucleotides are TGTGCCAGCAGCTTACAGGCAGCTTCTGGAAACACCATATATTTT.

The chain recombines TRBV29-1 with TRBJ1-1; 7 positions match TRBD1. CDR3 length: 13 residues. V was pared by 2 bases and J by 3 bases, with 3 bases of the junction left unmatched. Germline lookup yields CDR1 SQVTM and CDR2 ANQGSEA. The CDR3 DNA sequence: TGCAGCGTTGAACCCAGGGGGGACACTGAAGCTTTCTTT. Residues: CSVEPRGDTEAFF.

J is TRBJ1-2 and V is TRBV7-2, with 8 bases matching TRBD1. With V trimmed by 6 bases and J by 11 bases, 5 bases remained unmatched. The CDR3 consists of 11 residues. The germline gives CDR1 SGHTA, CDR2 FQGNSA. The CDR3 loop reads CASRPRQGYTF. For the CDR3, the DNA is TGTGCCAGCAGACCTCGACAGGGGTACACCTTC.

This clone has just a few counts. This chain links TRBV11-3 with TRBJ2-1; D is possibly TRBD2 (6 bases). Trimming stripped 4 bases from V and 10 bases from J, with 14 bases between. The length of the CDR3 is 13 residues. The germline V gene encodes CDR1 SGHNT and CDR2 YENEEA. In nucleotides, the CDR3 is TGTGCCAGCAGCTCCCGACTAGACGGCGAGCAGTTCTTC. Translation: CASSSRLDGEQFF.

The chain is built from TRBV4-3 and TRBJ1-2; 9 bases align to TRBD1. Germline V gene lookup returns CDR1 LGHNA and CDR2 YSLEER. CDR3 size: 16 residues. The V and J ends lost 4 bases and 5 bases, in that order; junction bases with no gene match: 11. The chain's CDR3 is CASSPQGQGERYGYTF. The CDR3 DNA reads TGCGCCAGCAGCCCCCAGGGACAGGGAGAGAGATATGGCTACACCTTC.

This CDR3 is CAAKGNAGQKNTEAFF. The CDR3 nucleotides are TGTGCCGCAAAGGGGAATGCGGGACAGAAGAACACTGAAGCTTTCTTT. This sequence joins TRBV28 and TRBJ1-1; 7 bases align to TRBD1. Germline V gives CDR1 MDHEN, CDR2 SYDVKM. The CDR3 spans 16 residues. Trimming at V came to 11 bases and at J to 1 base, leaving 16 bases not matched to a gene.

CDR3 residues: CASSQDRETPLHF. The CDR3 bases are TGTGCCAGCAGTCAGGACAGGGAAACACCCCTCCACTTT. V gene TRBV2 combines with J gene TRBJ1-6; the match to TRBD1 covers 8 bases. The CDR3 spans 13 residues. From germline, CDR1 is SNHLY and CDR2 FYNNEI. J gave up 11 bases and V 5 bases, and 5 bases lay outside the gene matches.

The chain has TRBV6-1 and TRBJ2-7, with a tentative D call TRBD2 (7 bases). The V end was cut by 4 bases, the J end by 5 bases, with 30 bases between. The CDR3 runs 19 residues. CDR1 and CDR2 from the germline V gene are MNHNS and SASEGT. The CDR3 here is CASSGLFRAGQGGGHEQYV. CDR3 DNA sequence: TGTGCCAGCAGTGGACTATTTAGGGCCGGTCAGGGAGGGGGACACGAGCAGTACGTC.

Concerning this clone itself: Other DNA sequences within the sample encode an identical CDR3. The rearrangement uses TRBV6-5 and TRBJ1-2; 8 nucleotides align to TRBD1. Germline assignment: CDR1 MNHEY and CDR2 SVGAGI. J gave up 4 bases and V 5 bases, and 9 bases lay outside the gene matches. CDR3 length: 15 residues. CDR3 nucleotides: TGTGCCAGCAGTCCCTCCGGGCAGGGGGCCTATGGCTACACCTTC. Translating it yields CASSPSGQGAYGYTF.

The chain couples TRBV7-9 to TRBJ2-1; D may be TRBD1 (6 bases). CDR3 length equals 15 residues. V shed 4 bases and J shed 0 bases, with 10 bases lying between them. CDR1 is SEHNR and CDR2 is FQNEAQ in the germline V gene (reference sequence). CDR3 bases: TGTGCCAGCAGCTCGACAGGCCGCTCCTACAATGAGCAGTTCTTC. Amino acids: CASSSTGRSYNEQFF. Filled out from reference TRBV7-9 and TRBJ2-1, the complete variable domain reads DTGVSQNPRHKITKRGQNVTFRCDPISEHNRLYWYRQTLGQGPEFLTYFQNEAQLEKSRLLSDRFSAERPKGSFSTLEIQRTEQGDSAMYLCASSSTGRSYNEQFFGPGTRLTVL.